Listed below are T cell receptor beta chains from one sample, sequenced in a study of identical twins. In TCRdb, the 5' RACE reads were re-called with MiXCR into one record per CDR3 protein. The sample contains 650,000 to 750,000 distinct CDR3 sequences, about 20% of which appear only once. These data were also filed under a second study, of T cells expressing NK-cell markers.

The sample comprised PBMCs. The receptors stem from a woman between 18 and 29 years old in good health. Both conserved end residues are trimmed from each CDR3.

V	J	CDR3
TRBV29-1	TRBJ1-1	SVEETSDEAF
TRBV10-3	TRBJ2-7	AISESSGPVGEQY
TRBV14	TRBJ2-3	ASSQVAEGTQY
TRBV20-1	TRBJ1-5	SASGLSNQPQH
TRBV10-3	TRBJ1-2	AISDREDYGYT
TRBV27	TRBJ1-6	ASSFLDNNGSPLH
TRBV7-2	TRBJ2-5	ASSLSTSFGETQY
TRBV6-6	TRBJ2-3	ASRLAGETQY
TRBV5-1	TRBJ2-5	ASSLFGVDETQY
TRBV20-1	TRBJ2-1	SARRSPAGGAYNEQF
TRBV7-2	TRBJ2-3	ASSQSSGGVADTQY
TRBV7-2	TRBJ1-1	ASSLLSGSNTEAF
TRBV7-8	TRBJ2-1	ASSLVLGDGRTEQF
TRBV5-1	TRBJ2-1	ASSFEGTHEQF
TRBV12-3/TRBV12-4	TRBJ1-2	ASSLGGFYGYT
TRBV2	TRBJ1-5	ASSDVTPDQPQH
TRBV27	TRBJ2-1	ASGPGLAGGMNEQF
TRBV7-2	TRBJ2-1	ASSLGRGPHNEQF
TRBV24-1	TRBJ2-1	ATSEGYNEQF
TRBV7-6	TRBJ2-1	ASSLMAGGTNNEQF
TRBV12-3/TRBV12-4	TRBJ2-1	ASSLSLPGELWQF
TRBV3-1	TRBJ2-7	ASSLRRARAYEQY
TRBV12-3/TRBV12-4	TRBJ2-5	ASSWTSGFGETQY
TRBV7-8	TRBJ1-2	ASSLDHSLAYGYT
TRBV20-1	TRBJ2-2	SARAVVGELF
TRBV29-1	TRBJ2-2	SVEDSRSGELF
TRBV10-3	TRBJ1-5	AISESIAPEANQPQH
TRBV29-1	TRBJ2-3	SVTPGDTQY
TRBV27	TRBJ2-1	ASSRPPGQVNEQF
TRBV11-2	TRBJ2-3	ASTLFQGTDTQY
TRBV27	TRBJ2-7	ASSRTENYEQY
TRBV20-1	TRBJ2-1	SARERFSGTSGSSYNEQF
TRBV20-1	TRBJ1-4	SAREVATNEKLF
TRBV7-2	TRBJ2-5	ASSLRLAGYQETQY
TRBV20-1	TRBJ2-3	SASGPSGAIGTQY
TRBV7-8	TRBJ1-2	ASTQSVGGGGYT
TRBV29-1	TRBJ2-7	SVENREGKY
TRBV11-2	TRBJ2-1	ASSLAGTPNNEQF
TRBV10-3	TRBJ2-3	AIKAGTVDTDTQY
TRBV29-1	TRBJ2-5	SVAGQETQY
TRBV4-2	TRBJ2-2	AVGSGGPTGELF
TRBV10-3	TRBJ2-1	AISDWQGPAGRDNEQF
TRBV29-1	TRBJ1-2	SVAAGTGYGYT